This entry lists 27 T cell receptor beta chains sequenced from one sample in a study of blood T cell repertoires in COVID-19. Clones were read by immunoSEQ multiplex PCR, and TCRdb kept only the in-frame ones, dropping some. The data hold about 200,000 clones, with approximately 80% observed a single time. The sequenced sample consisted of peripheral blood. These receptors were collected from a human donor in a cohort sampled during active COVID-19.

The V call is TRBV4-1, the J call TRBJ1-5, with 9 positions matching TRBD1. Looked up from germline, CDR1 is MGHRA and CDR2 is YSYEKL. V lost 4 bases, J lost 7 bases, and 11 bases stayed unmatched. This CDR3 has 16 residues. CDR3 residues: CASSPTPGQGGQPQHF. CDR3 sequence (DNA): TGCGCCAGCAGCCCGACCCCGGGACAGGGTGGGCAGCCCCAGCATTTT.

The chain employs TRBV6-6 and TRBJ2-2; 7 positions agree with TRBD1. From germline, CDR1 is MNHNY and CDR2 SVGAGI (reference sequence). The ends lost 5 bases at V and 3 bases at J; junction bases unmatched: 15. This CDR3 region has 18 residues. The CDR3 is CASSPITTGQFYTGELFF. The CDR3 DNA is TGTGCCAGCAGTCCCATTACGACAGGGCAATTTTACACCGGGGAGCTGTTTTTT.

This chain uses TRBV18 with TRBJ1-1, with D unresolved. Germline CDR1 is KGHSH and CDR2 is LQKENI. This CDR3 is 13 amino acids long. With 2 bases removed from V and 2 bases from J, the gap between germline ends came to 6 bases. CDR3 in DNA: TGTGCCAGCTCACCAATAGTAAACACTGAAGCTTTCTTT. Amino acid sequence: CASSPIVNTEAFF.

The chain uses TRBV30 and TRBJ2-7; 13 bases map to TRBD2. The CDR3 consists of 14 residues. Germline CDR1 is GTSNPN and CDR2 is SVGIG (reference sequence). V lost 5 bases and J lost 4; bases outside the gene matches: 5. The CDR3: CAWGLAGERYEQYF. The DNA of the CDR3 is TGTGCCTGGGGACTAGCGGGAGAGAGGTACGAGCAGTACTTC. Full variable domain (remainder filled in from reference TRBV30 and TRBJ2-7): SQTIHQWPATLVQPVGSPLSLECTVEGTSNPNLYWYRQAAGRGLQLLFYSVGIGQISSEVPQNLSASRPQDRQFILSSKKLLLSDSGFYLCAWGLAGERYEQYFGPGTRLTVT.

This chain connects TRBV27 to TRBJ1-1, with TRBD1 matching over 7 bases. The CDR3 runs 15 residues. Germline CDR1 reads MNHEY; CDR2 reads SMNVEV (reference sequence). Trimming at V came to 4 bases and at J to 0 bases, leaving 5 bases not matched to a gene. CDR3 loop: CASSSRGKMNTEAFF. CDR3 sequence (DNA): TGTGCCAGCAGTTCCAGGGGGAAGATGAACACTGAAGCTTTCTTT.

This clone has at least ten counts. The rearrangement links TRBV5-1 to TRBJ2-5; D is unresolved. The CDR3 has 14 residues. V was clipped by 0 bases and J by 5 bases, with 11 bases between them. Germline V gene sequence: CDR1 SGHRS, CDR2 YFSETQ. The CDR3 spells CASSLALGTETQYF. CDR3 bases: TGCGCCAGCAGCTTGGCCCTAGGTACGGAGACCCAGTACTTC. Using reference TRBV5-1 and TRBJ2-5 for the parts outside the CDR3, the full variable domain is KAGVTQTPRYLIKTRGQQVTLSCSPISGHRSVSWYQQTPGQGLQFLFEYFSETQRNKGNFPGRFSGRQFSNSRSEMNVSTLELGDSALYLCASSLALGTETQYFGPGTRLLVL.

This rearrangement joins TRBV7-8 to TRBJ2-7; TRBD2 matches at 11 bases. Germline CDR1 SGHVS, CDR2 FQNEAQ. CDR3 length: 14 residues. V gave up 3 bases and J gave up 2 bases; unmatched junction bases: 0. The CDR3 nucleotides are TGTGCCAGCAGCTTTAGCGGGGGGGCCTACGAGCAGTACTTC. It is translated as CASSFSGGAYEQYF.

Concerning this clone: A much bigger clone sits one base away, suggesting this may be a read error. Other nucleotide sequences in the sample specify the same CDR3. V usage is TRBV28 and J usage is TRBJ2-5; 9 bases are shared with TRBD1. Germline CDR1 and CDR2: MDHEN and SYDVKM. V lost 2 bases, J lost 2 bases, and 3 bases stayed unmatched. This CDR3 has 15 residues. The CDR3: CASSLTGGGQETQYF. CDR3 in DNA: TGTGCCAGCAGTTTAACAGGGGGCGGGCAAGAGACCCAGTACTTC.

CDR3: CASSGRGGGETQYF. CDR3 DNA sequence: TGTGCCAGTAGTGGCAGGGGTGGTGGGGAGACCCAGTACTTC. V and J are TRBV19 and TRBJ2-5; maybe TRBD1 (6 bases). Trimming removed 5 bases at V and 5 bases at J, with 15 bases between. This CDR3 has 14 amino acids. From germline, CDR1 is LNHDA and CDR2 SQIVND (reference sequence).

The chain has TRBV24-1 and TRBJ1-2, with D possibly TRBD1 on 6 matching bases. Germline CDR1 is KGHDR and CDR2 is SFDVKD. This CDR3 has 14 amino acids. Trimming removed 5 bases from V and 4 bases from J, with 13 bases in between. The CDR3 DNA reads as TGTGCCACCAGTGGACCCGGGACACTCTATGGCTACACCTTC. The encoded protein is CATSGPGTLYGYTF.

This clone was seen a few times. The chain recombines TRBV18 with TRBJ1-5; D gene uncertain. V dropped 3 bases and J dropped 5 bases, with 11 bases sitting between them. CDR1 is KGHSH and CDR2 is LQKENI in the germline V gene. The CDR3 has 14 amino acids. The CDR3 DNA reads TGTGCCAGCTCACCGGAGGGTTGGGATCAGCCCCAGCATTTT. Residues: CASSPEGWDQPQHF.

This clone was detected a few times. This sequence joins TRBV6-5 and TRBJ2-7, with 7 bases fitting TRBD1. The V and J ends lost 6 bases and 5 bases, in that order; junction bases with no gene match: 10. Per the germline V gene, CDR1 is MNHEY and CDR2 is SVGAGI. There are 14 residues in the CDR3. The CDR3 DNA reads as TGTGCCAGCAGCAACGACAGGGTGGGGAACGAGCAGTACTTC. This encodes CASSNDRVGNEQYF.

The rearrangement joins TRBV6-5 to TRBJ2-3, with TRBD2 matching over 10 bases. Germline loops: CDR1 MNHEY, CDR2 SVGAGI. Trimming took 0 bases from V and 3 from J; bases not matched to a gene: 0. The CDR3 consists of 15 residues. The CDR3 sequence is CASSYSGLATDTQYF. CDR3 nucleotide sequence: TGTGCCAGCAGTTACTCGGGACTAGCGACAGATACGCAGTATTTT.

The chain combines TRBV15 with TRBJ2-1, with 9 bases that match TRBD2. Germline CDR1 reads LNHNV; CDR2 reads YYDKDF (reference sequence). This CDR3 comprises 11 residues. V lost 3 bases, J lost 14 bases, and 2 bases stayed unmatched. CDR3 coding DNA: TGTGCCACCAGCAGTAGCGGGAGTGAGTTCTTC. It is translated as CATSSSGSEFF.

The rearrangement joins TRBV27 to TRBJ2-6, with 10 bases lining up with TRBD1. Losses at the gene ends were 6 bases for V and 3 bases for J; bases not matched to a gene: 11. The CDR3 consists of 18 residues. Per the germline V gene, CDR1 is MNHEY and CDR2 is SMNVEV (reference sequence). The CDR3 protein is CASSTVPGQGSGANVLTF. CDR3 nucleotide sequence: TGTGCCAGCAGCACAGTCCCGGGACAGGGGAGTGGGGCCAACGTCCTGACTTTC.

The gene calls are TRBV2 and TRBJ2-7; the match to TRBD2 covers 10 bases. The germline CDR1 and CDR2 sequences are SNHLY and FYNNEI. The CDR3 runs 14 residues. V gave up 6 bases and J gave up 5 bases; unmatched junction bases: 7. The CDR3 reads CASRTGTSVHEQYF. Here the CDR3 DNA reads TGTGCCAGCAGGACCGGGACTAGCGTTCACGAGCAGTACTTC.

The chain uses TRBV20-1 and TRBJ2-1; D possibly corresponds to TRBD1 (5 bases). CDR1 and CDR2 (germline): DFQATT, SNEGSKA (reference sequence). The CDR3 covers 11 residues. Trimming took off 4 bases at V and 9 bases at J, with 10 bases between the two ends. The chain's CDR3 is CSAKTDTEQFF. The DNA of the CDR3 is TGCAGTGCTAAGACAGATACTGAGCAGTTCTTC.

This chain joins TRBV18 and TRBJ2-1; D is perhaps TRBD2 (6 bases). The CDR3 has 12 amino acids. Deletions cut 5 bases from V and 9 bases from J, with 11 bases between. From germline, CDR1 is KGHSH and CDR2 LQKENI. CDR3 amino acids: CASSKAGLEQFF. DNA for the CDR3: TGTGCCAGCTCAAAGGCGGGACTTGAGCAGTTCTTC.

V and J are TRBV30 and TRBJ2-2; weak D call: TRBD2 (5 bases). V lost 4 bases and J 7 bases, leaving 10 bases between the germline ends. The CDR3 sequence is 12 residues long. CDR1 GTSNPN and CDR2 SVGIG come from the germline V gene (reference sequence). Here the CDR3 reads CAWTRGIGELFF. CDR3 DNA: TGTGCCTGGACTCGGGGAATCGGGGAGCTGTTTTTT.

The V gene is TRBV28, the J gene TRBJ1-5, with no clear D. The CDR3 length is 15 residues. Germline V gene lookup returns CDR1 MDHEN and CDR2 SYDVKM. V dropped 6 bases and J dropped 3 bases, with 15 bases sitting between them. The CDR3 nucleotides are TGTGCCAGCAGCCTAGCGAATGACTACAATCAGCCCCAGCATTTT. It translates to CASSLANDYNQPQHF.

V usage is TRBV2 and J usage is TRBJ2-1; a possible D gene is TRBD1 (6 bases). CDR3 length: 14 residues. Germline V gene lookup returns CDR1 SNHLY and CDR2 FYNNEI. Trimming pared 1 base from V and 3 bases from J, leaving 7 bases between. As DNA, the CDR3 is TGTGCCAGCAGTGAAGGCAGGGGCTACAATGAGCAGTTCTTC. Its protein is CASSEGRGYNEQFF.

The J gene is TRBJ1-2, the V gene TRBV7-8; maybe TRBD1 (6 bases). V was pared by 5 bases and J by 5 bases, with 21 bases between. The germline gives CDR1 SGHVS, CDR2 FQNEAQ. The CDR3 sequence is 16 residues long. The CDR3 DNA reads as TGTGCCAGCAGCCAAACCCTAGGACAGAAAGGATATGGCTACACCTTC. Protein: CASSQTLGQKGYGYTF.

J is TRBJ2-7 and V is TRBV28; tentatively, D is TRBD2 (5 bases). This CDR3 has 13 amino acids. Germline-derived CDR1 and CDR2 are MDHEN and SYDVKM. V was trimmed by 5 bases and J by 7 bases, leaving 15 bases between them. CDR3 loop: CASSPGLAREQYF. The CDR3 DNA follows: TGTGCCAGCAGTCCTGGACTCGCCAGGGAGCAGTACTTC.

This clone occurred a few times. The chain combines TRBV29-1 with TRBJ2-1; D is perhaps TRBD2 (5 bases). The CDR3 contains 14 residues. V was pared by 2 bases and J by 6 bases, with 14 bases between. The V gene's germline CDR1 is SQVTM and CDR2 ANQGSEA. CDR3 sequence (DNA): TGCAGCGTTGAATCGGGGTCCCCCCCCAATGAGCAGTTCTTC. Translating gives CSVESGSPPNEQFF.

V usage is TRBV9 and J usage is TRBJ2-1; D unresolved. Deletions cut 0 bases from V and 4 bases from J, with 8 bases between. Germline lookup yields CDR1 SGDLS and CDR2 YYNGEE. This CDR3 is built from 14 residues. CDR3 coding DNA: TGTGCCAGCAGCGTAGGAACATCTTACAATGAGCAGTTCTTC. Its protein is CASSVGTSYNEQFF.

This clone came up once. The chain couples TRBV10-3 to TRBJ2-2; D call uncertain. The CDR3 is 16 residues long. Germline CDR1 reads ENHRY; CDR2 reads SYGVKD. Trimming removed 8 bases from V and 3 bases from J, with 19 bases in between. The CDR3 DNA sequence: TGTGCCATCGGCCCCCTTCTGATCGCGGACACCGGGGAGCTGTTTTTT. Amino acid sequence: CAIGPLLIADTGELFF.

This rearrangement joins TRBV13 to TRBJ2-7; possible D gene TRBD2, 5 bases. Per the germline V gene, CDR1 is PRHDT and CDR2 is FYEKMQ (reference sequence). This CDR3 comprises 15 residues. Trimming took 5 bases from V and 0 from J, leaving 14 bases between them. The CDR3 coding sequence is TGTGCCAGCAGCCCCGCAGCGGTCCTCTCCTACGAGCAGTACTTC. Protein product: CASSPAAVLSYEQYF.